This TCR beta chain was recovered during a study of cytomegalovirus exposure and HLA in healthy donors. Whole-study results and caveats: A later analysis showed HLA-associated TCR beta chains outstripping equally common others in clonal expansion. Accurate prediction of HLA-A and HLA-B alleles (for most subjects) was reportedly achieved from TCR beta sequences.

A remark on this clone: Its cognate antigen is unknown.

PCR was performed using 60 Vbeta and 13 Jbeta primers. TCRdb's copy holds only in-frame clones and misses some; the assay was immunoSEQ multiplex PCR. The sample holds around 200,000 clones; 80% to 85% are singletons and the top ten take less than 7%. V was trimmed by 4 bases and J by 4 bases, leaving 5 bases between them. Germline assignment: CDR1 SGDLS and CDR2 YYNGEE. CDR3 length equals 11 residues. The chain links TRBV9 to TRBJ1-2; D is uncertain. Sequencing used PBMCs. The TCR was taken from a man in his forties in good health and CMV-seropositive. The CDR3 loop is CASSPGYGYTF. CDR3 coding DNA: TGTGCCAGCAGCCCCGGCTATGGCTACACCTTC.